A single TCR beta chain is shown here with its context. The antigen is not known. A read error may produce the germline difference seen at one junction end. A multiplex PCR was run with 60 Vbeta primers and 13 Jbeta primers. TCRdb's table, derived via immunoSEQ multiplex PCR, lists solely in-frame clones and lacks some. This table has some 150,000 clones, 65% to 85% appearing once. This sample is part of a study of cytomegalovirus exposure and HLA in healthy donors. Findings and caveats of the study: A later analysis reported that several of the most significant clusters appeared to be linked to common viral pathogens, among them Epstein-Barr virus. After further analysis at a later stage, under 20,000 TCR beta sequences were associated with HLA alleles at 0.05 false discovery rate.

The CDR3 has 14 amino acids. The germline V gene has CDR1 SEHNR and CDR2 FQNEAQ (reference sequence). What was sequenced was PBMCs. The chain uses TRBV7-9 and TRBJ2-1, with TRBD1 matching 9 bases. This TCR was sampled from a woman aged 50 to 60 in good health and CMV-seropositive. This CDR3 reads CSSSLGGQGNEQFF. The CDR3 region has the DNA TGTTCCAGCAGCTTAGGGGGACAGGGAAATGAGCAGTTCTTC.